One TCR beta chain is described in this entry. Its antigen is not known. Generated by immunoSEQ multiplex PCR, the TCRdb table keeps only in-frame clones and is missing some. Found here are some 19,000 clones, under 75% of them singletons; the top ten hold 35% to 40%. This sample was included in a study of vaccination effects on CD4 cells after COVID-19. General study points: Marked clonal contraction was seen late after vaccination (in both infection- and vaccine-induced clones).

The V gene lost 7 bases and the J gene lost 0 bases, with 19 bases spanning the gap. CDR3 length: 18 residues. Germline CDR1 LNHDA, CDR2 SQIVND (reference sequence). Expansion with viral peptide pools was applied to antigen-specific CD4+ T cells by the ViraFEST assay prior to sequencing. Upon completion of 10 to 11 days in culture, CD4+ T cells were isolated. Infection dated between March and December 2020, before the Alpha, Beta and Delta variants reached the United States. Cultivation was performed at 1.5 million to 2 million PBMC per well with roughly 10 IU/ml IL-2 and roughly 9.3 ug/ml peptides added. Replacing half the medium with IL-2 medium was done on days 3 and 7.

Specimen: CD4+ T cells from PBMCs cultured with a peptide pool, collected before COVID-19 vaccination. The sequence was collected from a human donor who had a prior SARS-CoV-2 infection. V is TRBV19 and J is TRBJ2-6; D may be TRBD2 (6 bases). CDR3 residues: CASTTGGNQRSGANVLTF. The CDR3 coding sequence is TGTGCCAGTACCACGGGCGGGAATCAACGCTCTGGGGCCAACGTCCTGACTTTC.